The rows below give T cell receptor beta chains drawn from one sample of a study of blood T cell repertoires in COVID-19. TCRdb's table, derived via immunoSEQ multiplex PCR, lists solely in-frame clones and lacks some. The sample carries over 250,000 clones, around nine tenths recorded once. Sequenced: PBMCs or T cells enriched from blood (not recorded which). Receptor source: a woman in her sixties or seventies who had recovered from COVID-19. Both conserved end residues are part of each CDR3. The order of the fields is D gene, J gene, clone size, V gene, CDR3 protein, CDR3 DNA. The D gene is left open where the match is weak. Size is omitted from some rows. Given values are once, few, many or a class for expanded clones.

NA,TRBJ1-1,few,TRBV19,CASSIAGAGANTEAFF,TGTGCCAGTAGTATAGCGGGGGCGGGAGCGAACACTGAAGCTTTCTTT
NA,TRBJ2-5,NA,TRBV30,CAWIPRDTGQGTQYF,TGTGCCTGGATCCCTCGGGACACTGGTCAAGGGACCCAGTACTTC
TRBD1,TRBJ2-1,NA,TRBV4-1,CASSQNPGQGFHNEQFF,TGCGCCAGCAGCCAGAACCCGGGACAGGGGTTTCACAATGAGCAGTTCTTC
TRBD2,TRBJ2-1,few,TRBV5-1,CASSPSGRTSSYNEQFF,TGCGCCAGCAGCCCGAGCGGGAGGACGAGCTCCTACAATGAGCAGTTCTTC
NA,TRBJ2-6,once,TRBV3-1/TRBV3-2,CASRFGSGANVLTF,TGTGCCAGCAGATTCGGGTCTGGGGCCAACGTCCTGACTTTC
TRBD2,TRBJ2-7,NA,TRBV13,CASRSSGDSSYEQYF,TGTGCCAGCAGATCCAGCGGGGATAGCTCCTACGAGCAGTACTTC
TRBD2,TRBJ2-1,NA,TRBV6-4,CASSDTRTSGEPPPCEQFF,TGTGCCAGCAGTGACACCCGGACTAGCGGGGAACCCCCCCCCTGTGAGCAGTTCTTC
TRBD1,TRBJ2-3,few,TRBV5-6,CASSLLNRGSDTQYF,TGTGCCAGCAGCTTGTTGAACAGGGGATCTGATACGCAGTATTTT
TRBD1,TRBJ1-2,NA,TRBV13,CASSLRGPNYGYTF,TGTGCCAGCAGCTTGAGGGGGCCTAACTATGGCTACACCTTC
TRBD1,TRBJ1-1,once,TRBV5-4,CASSEGGTGGGTEAFF,TGTGCCAGCAGCGAAGGGGGGACAGGGGGCGGCACTGAAGCTTTCTTT
NA,TRBJ1-2,NA,TRBV2,CASSDRTPGAGYGYTF,TGTGCCAGCAGTGATCGGACCCCAGGGGCTGGCTATGGCTACACCTTC
NA,TRBJ2-3,NA,TRBV5-1,CASSLGDGGSTDTQYF,TGCGCCAGCAGCTTGGGTGACGGCGGGAGCACAGATACGCAGTATTTT
NA,TRBJ1-1,NA,TRBV12-3/TRBV12-4,CASSLLLNTEAFF,TGTGCCAGCAGTTTATTGTTAAACACTGAAGCTTTCTTT
NA,TRBJ1-5,NA,TRBV28,CASSSLSQVRNQPQHF,TGTGCCAGCAGTTCCCTATCCCAGGTCCGGAATCAGCCCCAGCATTTT
TRBD2,TRBJ2-5,NA,TRBV7-9,CASSSRLAAQETQYF,TGTGCCAGCAGCTCAAGACTAGCGGCCCAAGAGACCCAGTACTTC
TRBD1,TRBJ2-1,NA,TRBV25-1,CASAGRGTASYNEQFF,TGTGCCAGCGCAGGAAGGGGGACAGCGAGCTACAATGAGCAGTTCTTC
NA,TRBJ1-2,NA,TRBV27,CASSLTGRGDGYTF,TGTGCCAGCAGTTTAACTGGTAGGGGCGATGGCTACACCTTC
TRBD1,TRBJ1-5,NA,TRBV7-2,CASSPQTGGVQPQHF,TGTGCCAGCAGCCCCCAAACAGGGGGCGTCCAGCCCCAGCATTTT
NA,TRBJ2-7,once,TRBV13,CASSLQGGSSYEQYF,TGTGCCAGCAGCTTACAGGGGGGAAGCTCCTACGAGCAGTACTTC
TRBD1,TRBJ2-1,NA,TRBV27,CASSSRTGLSSYNEQFF,TGTGCCAGCAGTTCCCGGACAGGGCTAAGCTCCTACAATGAGCAGTTCTTC
TRBD2,TRBJ2-3,NA,TRBV11-3,CASSVTSGTTQYF,TGTGCCAGCAGCGTAACTAGCGGGACGACGCAGTATTTT
NA,TRBJ2-3,once,TRBV6-5,CASSYSPGQITDTQYF,TGTGCCAGCAGTTACTCCCCGGGACAAATCACAGATACGCAGTATTTT
TRBD1,TRBJ1-1,once,TRBV7-9,CASSSGTGWTEAFF,TGTGCCAGCAGCTCCGGGACAGGGTGGACTGAAGCTTTCTTT
NA,TRBJ2-4,few,TRBV10-1,CASTRLAKNIQYF,TGCGCCAGCACTAGACTAGCCAAAAACATTCAGTACTTC
TRBD1,TRBJ1-5,NA,TRBV28,CASSSRDRRRNQPQHF,TGTGCCAGCAGTTCCCGGGACAGGAGAAGAAATCAGCCCCAGCATTTT
NA,TRBJ1-1,NA,TRBV19,CASNNRANTEAFF,TGTGCCAGTAACAACAGGGCGAACACTGAAGCTTTCTTT
NA,TRBJ2-7,NA,TRBV12-5,CASGPTLTGEQYF,TGTGCTAGTGGTCCGACCCTTACGGGGGAGCAGTACTTC
TRBD1,TRBJ2-2,NA,TRBV10-1,CASSPGTVNTGELFF,TGCGCCAGCAGCCCCGGGACAGTGAACACCGGGGAGCTGTTTTTT
NA,TRBJ2-7,once,TRBV6-5,CASSYSARVHEQYF,TGTGCCAGCAGTTACTCAGCCAGGGTCCACGAGCAGTACTTC
TRBD1,TRBJ2-1,NA,TRBV2,CASRDREQFF,TGTGCCAGCCGGGACAGGGAGCAGTTCTTC
NA,TRBJ1-2,NA,TRBV4-1,CASSQVLGVYGYTF,TGCGCCAGCAGCCAAGTATTGGGCGTCTATGGCTACACCTTC
TRBD2,TRBJ2-5,NA,TRBV2,CASSAESGEETQYF,TGTGCCAGCAGTGCAGAAAGCGGGGAAGAGACCCAGTACTTC
TRBD1,TRBJ1-5,NA,TRBV28,CASSSGQGNNQPQHF,TGTGCCAGCAGCAGCGGACAGGGCAACAATCAGCCCCAGCATTTT
NA,TRBJ1-2,NA,TRBV14,CASSPNSRFYGYTF,TGTGCCAGCAGCCCGAATTCTAGATTCTATGGCTACACCTTC
TRBD2,TRBJ2-7,few,TRBV28,CASSQTSGRAIYEQYF,TGTGCCAGCAGTCAAACTAGCGGGAGGGCCATCTACGAGCAGTACTTC
TRBD2,TRBJ2-1,NA,TRBV9,CASSVASGGNEQFF,TGTGCCAGCAGCGTGGCTAGCGGGGGCAATGAGCAGTTCTTC
TRBD2,TRBJ2-5,NA,TRBV5-6,CASSPGLASLKETQYF,TGTGCCAGCAGCCCGGGACTAGCCTCCCTTAAAGAGACCCAGTACTTC
TRBD1,TRBJ1-5,NA,TRBV6-5,CASEQGAIQPQHF,TGTGCCAGCGAACAGGGGGCAATTCAGCCCCAGCATTTT
TRBD2,TRBJ2-7,NA,TRBV29-1,CSAARGGDYEQYF,TGCAGCGCCGCCCGCGGGGGAGACTACGAGCAGTACTTC
TRBD1,TRBJ1-2,NA,TRBV30,CAWSGTGGGYTF,TGTGCCTGGTCCGGGACAGGGGGCGGCTACACCTTC
NA,TRBJ2-1,NA,TRBV7-2,CASSTTPPVHNEQFF,TGTGCCAGCAGTACCACCCCGCCGGTCCACAATGAGCAGTTCTTC
TRBD1,TRBJ1-1,once,TRBV19,CASSPRGRTEAFF,TGTGCCAGTAGTCCCAGGGGGCGAACTGAAGCTTTCTTT
NA,TRBJ1-4,NA,TRBV7-8,CASSLGWEPPGKLFF,TGTGCCAGCAGCTTAGGATGGGAACCTCCAGGGAAACTGTTTTTT
NA,TRBJ1-1,NA,TRBV9,CASSVGWGGRPMNTEAFF,TGTGCCAGCAGCGTAGGGTGGGGGGGCCGCCCCATGAACACTGAAGCTTTCTTT
NA,TRBJ2-1,NA,TRBV18,CASSPPSTGMYNEQFF,TGTGCCAGCTCACCACCGAGTACAGGGATGTACAATGAGCAGTTCTTC
TRBD2,TRBJ2-1,NA,TRBV7-2,CASSLGTSGYNEQFF,TGTGCCAGCAGCTTAGGGACTAGCGGCTACAATGAGCAGTTCTTC
TRBD2,TRBJ2-3,NA,TRBV28,CASSGAGGITDTQYF,TGTGCCAGCAGTGGAGCGGGGGGGATTACAGATACGCAGTATTTT
NA,TRBJ2-5,NA,TRBV7-3,CASSPRGLRETQYF,TGTGCCAGCAGCCCCCGCGGACTACGGGAGACCCAGTACTTC
NA,TRBJ1-1,NA,TRBV5-1,CASSLAGFTEAFF,TGCGCCAGCAGCTTAGCAGGGTTTACTGAAGCTTTCTTT
NA,TRBJ1-2,NA,TRBV10-3,CAISDGTSHYGYTF,TGTGCCATCAGTGATGGGACATCCCACTATGGCTACACCTTC
NA,TRBJ2-7,NA,TRBV27,CASRARASVYEQYF,TGTGCCAGCAGGGCCCGGGCTAGCGTCTACGAGCAGTACTTC
TRBD1,TRBJ1-5,NA,TRBV7-2,CASSLRQGNQPQHF,TGTGCCAGCAGCTTGAGACAGGGGAATCAGCCCCAGCATTTT